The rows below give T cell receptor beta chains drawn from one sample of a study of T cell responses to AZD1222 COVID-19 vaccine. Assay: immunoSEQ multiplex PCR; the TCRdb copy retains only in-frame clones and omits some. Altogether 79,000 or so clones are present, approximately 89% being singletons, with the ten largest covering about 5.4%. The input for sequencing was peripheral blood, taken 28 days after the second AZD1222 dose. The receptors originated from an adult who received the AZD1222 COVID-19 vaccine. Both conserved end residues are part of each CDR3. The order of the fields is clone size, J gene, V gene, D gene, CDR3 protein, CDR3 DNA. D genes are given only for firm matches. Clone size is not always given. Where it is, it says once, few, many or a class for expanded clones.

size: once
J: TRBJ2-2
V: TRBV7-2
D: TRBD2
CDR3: CASSLVGGAGELFF
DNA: TGTGCCAGCAGCTTAGTTGGGGGGGCCGGGGAGCTGTTTTTT

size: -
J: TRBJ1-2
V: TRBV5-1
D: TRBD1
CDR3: CASSLGDRVYGYTF
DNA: TGCGCCAGCAGCTTGGGGGACAGAGTTTATGGCTACACCTTC

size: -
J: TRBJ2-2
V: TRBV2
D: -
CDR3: CASRRNTGELFF
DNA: TGTGCCAGCAGACGCAACACCGGGGAGCTGTTTTTT

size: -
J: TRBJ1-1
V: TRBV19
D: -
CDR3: CASSEKRSKVSGIKNTEAFF
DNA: TGTGCCAGTAGTGAAAAAAGAAGTAAAGTGAGCGGGATCAAGAACACTGAAGCTTTCTTT

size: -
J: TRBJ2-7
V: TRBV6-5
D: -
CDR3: CASARGRGPSYEQYF
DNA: TGTGCCAGCGCCCGGGGGCGGGGGCCCTCCTACGAGCAGTACTTC

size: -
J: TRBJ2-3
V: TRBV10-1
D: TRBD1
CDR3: CASSRDRVTDTQYF
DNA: TGCGCCAGCAGTCGGGACAGGGTCACAGATACGCAGTATTTT

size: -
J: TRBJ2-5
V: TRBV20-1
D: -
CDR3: CSASGPWGETQYF
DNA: TGCAGTGCCAGTGGCCCCTGGGGGGAGACCCAGTACTTC

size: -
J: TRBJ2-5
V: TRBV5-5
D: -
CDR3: CASSLEKRGGETQYF
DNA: TGTGCCAGCAGTTTGGAAAAGAGAGGGGGAGAGACCCAGTACTTC

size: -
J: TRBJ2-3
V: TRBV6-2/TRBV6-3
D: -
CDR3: CASSLVEYTQYF
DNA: TGTGCCAGCAGTCTCGTTGAGTATACGCAGTATTTT

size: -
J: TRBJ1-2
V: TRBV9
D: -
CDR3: CASSGRQSYYGYTF
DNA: TGTGCCAGCAGCGGACGACAGAGCTACTATGGCTACACCTTC

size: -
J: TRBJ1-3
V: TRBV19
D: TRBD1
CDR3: CASTNIGDSGGTIYF
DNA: TGTGCCAGTACCAACATAGGGGACAGTGGCGGCACCATATATTTT

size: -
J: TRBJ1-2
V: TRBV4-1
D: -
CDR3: CASSQDPRSYGYTF
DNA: TGCGCCAGCAGCCAAGACCCGCGAAGCTATGGCTACACCTTC

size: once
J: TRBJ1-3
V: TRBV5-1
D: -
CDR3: CASSLEGGYSGNTIYF
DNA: TGCGCCAGCAGCTTGGAGGGGGGATACTCTGGAAACACCATATATTTT

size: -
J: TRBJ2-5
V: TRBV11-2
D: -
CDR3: CASSSWTKETQYF
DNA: TGTGCCAGCAGCTCCTGGACCAAAGAGACCCAGTACTTC

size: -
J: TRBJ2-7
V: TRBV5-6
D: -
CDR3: CASSFGHSYEQYF
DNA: TGTGCCAGCAGCTTCGGACATTCCTACGAGCAGTACTTC

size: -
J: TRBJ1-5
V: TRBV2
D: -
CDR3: CASSVRGYSNQPQHF
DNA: TGTGCCAGCAGTGTGCGGGGATATAGCAATCAGCCCCAGCATTTT

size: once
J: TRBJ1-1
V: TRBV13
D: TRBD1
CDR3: CASSVKQGGYTEAFF
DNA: TGTGCCAGCAGCGTAAAACAGGGGGGTTATACTGAAGCTTTCTTT

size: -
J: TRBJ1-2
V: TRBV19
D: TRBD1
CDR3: CASSVIQGQGYYGYTF
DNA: TGTGCCAGTAGTGTCATCCAGGGACAGGGGTACTATGGCTACACCTTC

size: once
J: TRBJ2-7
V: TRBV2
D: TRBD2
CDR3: CASSELFSAGAYEQYF
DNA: TGTGCCAGCAGTGAACTATTCAGTGCGGGGGCCTACGAGCAGTACTTC

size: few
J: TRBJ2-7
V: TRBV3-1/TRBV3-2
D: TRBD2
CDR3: CASSQDPGGYEQYF
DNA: TGTGCCAGCAGCCAAGATCCCGGGGGGTACGAGCAGTACTTC

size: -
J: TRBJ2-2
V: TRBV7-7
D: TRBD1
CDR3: CASSRIPGQGTGELFF
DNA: TGTGCTAGCAGCCGAATACCGGGACAGGGGACTGGGGAGCTGTTTTTT

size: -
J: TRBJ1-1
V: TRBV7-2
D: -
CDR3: CASSLANRVAFF
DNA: TGTGCCAGCAGCTTAGCGAACAGGGTGGCTTTCTTT

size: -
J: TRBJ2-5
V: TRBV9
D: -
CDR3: CASSGPSETQYF
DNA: TGTGCCAGCAGCGGACCCTCCGAGACCCAGTACTTC

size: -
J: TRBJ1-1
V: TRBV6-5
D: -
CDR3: CATTHTEAFF
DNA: TGTGCCACAACCCACACTGAAGCTTTCTTT

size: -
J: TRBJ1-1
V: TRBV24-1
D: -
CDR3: CAVTRGGLYDTEAFF
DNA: TGTGCCGTAACTCGGGGGGGGCTCTACGACACTGAAGCTTTCTTT

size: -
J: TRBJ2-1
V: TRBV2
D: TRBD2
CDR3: CASSRLGRGTIEQFF
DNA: TGTGCCAGCAGCAGGTTGGGTCGGGGGACTATTGAGCAGTTCTTC

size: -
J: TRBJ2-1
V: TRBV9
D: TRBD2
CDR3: CASSLTLAGGSYNEQFF
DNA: TGTGCCAGCAGCCTTACACTAGCGGGGGGGTCCTACAATGAGCAGTTCTTC

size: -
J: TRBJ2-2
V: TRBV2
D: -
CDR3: CASSASTQGNTGELFF
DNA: TGTGCCAGCAGTGCCTCTACGCAGGGGAACACCGGGGAGCTGTTTTTT

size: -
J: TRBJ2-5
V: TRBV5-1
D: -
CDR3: CASSFQGREETQYF
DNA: TGCGCCAGCAGCTTTCAGGGGAGGGAAGAGACCCAGTACTTC

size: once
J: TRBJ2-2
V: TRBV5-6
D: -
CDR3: CASSLGPGNRAGELFF
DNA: TGTGCCAGCAGCTTGGGTCCGGGTAACAGGGCCGGGGAGCTGTTTTTT

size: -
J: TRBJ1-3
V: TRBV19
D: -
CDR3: CASRTFHSGNTIYF
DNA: TGTGCCAGTAGGACTTTCCACTCTGGAAACACCATATATTTT

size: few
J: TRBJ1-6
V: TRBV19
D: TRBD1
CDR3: CATRDRGSYNSPLHF
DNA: TGTGCCACCCGGGACAGGGGCTCCTATAATTCACCCCTCCACTTT

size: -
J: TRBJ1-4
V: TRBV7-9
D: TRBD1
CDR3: CASSPPDRALSKLFF
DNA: TGTGCCAGCAGCCCTCCCGACAGGGCACTTTCAAAACTGTTTTTT

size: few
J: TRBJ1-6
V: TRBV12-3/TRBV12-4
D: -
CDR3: CASSFGSSPLHF
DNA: TGTGCCAGCAGTTTCGGGAGTTCACCCCTCCACTTT

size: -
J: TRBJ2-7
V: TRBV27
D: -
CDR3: CASRELSSYEQYF
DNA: TGTGCCAGCAGAGAGTTGAGCTCCTACGAGCAGTACTTC

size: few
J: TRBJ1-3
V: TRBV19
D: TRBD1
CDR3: CASRPTGDARNTIYF
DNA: TGTGCCAGTAGACCAACAGGGGATGCTCGAAACACCATATATTTT

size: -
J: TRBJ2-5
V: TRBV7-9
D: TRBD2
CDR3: CASSLGGMETQYF
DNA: TGTGCCAGCAGCCTCGGGGGGATGGAGACCCAGTACTTC